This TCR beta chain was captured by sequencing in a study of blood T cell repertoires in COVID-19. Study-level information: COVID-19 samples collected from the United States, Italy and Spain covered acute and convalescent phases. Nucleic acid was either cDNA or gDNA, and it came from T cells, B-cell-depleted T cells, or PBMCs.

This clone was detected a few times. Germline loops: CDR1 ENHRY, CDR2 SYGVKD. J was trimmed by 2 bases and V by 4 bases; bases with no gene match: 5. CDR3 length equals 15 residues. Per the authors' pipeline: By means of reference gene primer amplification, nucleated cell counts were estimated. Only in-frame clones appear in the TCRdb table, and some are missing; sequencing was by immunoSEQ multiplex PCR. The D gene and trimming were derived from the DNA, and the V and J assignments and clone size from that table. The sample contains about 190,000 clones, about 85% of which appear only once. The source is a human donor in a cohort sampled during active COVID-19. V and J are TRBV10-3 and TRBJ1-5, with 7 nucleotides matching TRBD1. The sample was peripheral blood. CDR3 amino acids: CAISGQGVGNQPQHF. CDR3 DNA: TGTGCCATCAGTGGCCAGGGGGTGGGCAATCAGCCCCAGCATTTT.